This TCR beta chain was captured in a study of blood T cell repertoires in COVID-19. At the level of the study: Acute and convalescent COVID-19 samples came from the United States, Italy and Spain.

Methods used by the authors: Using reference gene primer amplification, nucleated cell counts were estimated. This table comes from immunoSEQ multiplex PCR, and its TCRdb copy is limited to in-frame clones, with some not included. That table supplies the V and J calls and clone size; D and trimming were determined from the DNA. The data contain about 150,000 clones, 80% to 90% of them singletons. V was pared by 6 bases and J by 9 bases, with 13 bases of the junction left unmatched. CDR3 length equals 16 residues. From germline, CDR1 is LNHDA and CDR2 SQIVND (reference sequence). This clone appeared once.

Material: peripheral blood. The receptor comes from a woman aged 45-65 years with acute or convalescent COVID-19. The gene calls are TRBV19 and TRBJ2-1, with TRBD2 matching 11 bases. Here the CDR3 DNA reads TGTGCCAGTAGAACGGGACTAGCGGTCAACTGGAGTGAGCAGTTCTTC. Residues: CASRTGLAVNWSEQFF.